A selection of T cell receptor beta chains follows, all from one sample in a study of post-analysis software for immune sequencing data. In TCRdb, the PCR reads were re-called with MiXCR into one record per CDR3 protein. The sample includes roughly 800,000 distinct CDR3 sequences, about 57% seen only once; the top ten take approximately 4.5%. The sample comprised blood. Every receptor here comes from a girl under 18 with multiple sclerosis. The CDR3 runs from the conserved cysteine through the conserved F or W. Each record gives: D gene, J gene, clone size, V gene, CDR3 protein, CDR3 DNA. D genes are given only for firm matches. Expanded clones are given a class, and other clones once, few, many or no size at all.

NA,TRBJ2-7,once,TRBV20-1,CSARDVVGSYEQYF,TGCAGTGCTAGAGACGTGGTTGGGTCCTACGAGCAGTACTTC
NA,TRBJ2-3,few,TRBV6-6,CASSYLSQLNTDTQYF,TGTGCCAGCAGTTACCTGAGCCAATTAAACACAGATACGCAGTATTTT
TRBD2,TRBJ2-1,few,TRBV7-9,CASSFMLAEGYEQFF,TGTGCCAGCAGCTTTATGCTAGCGGAGGGCTATGAGCAGTTCTTC
TRBD2,TRBJ2-1,NA,TRBV12-3/TRBV12-4,CASSLVASGSTNEQFF,TGTGCCAGCAGTTTAGTGGCTAGCGGGAGTACGAATGAGCAGTTCTTC
TRBD1,TRBJ2-7,NA,TRBV5-1,CASSADRGRAYEQYF,TGCGCCAGCAGCGCGGACAGGGGAAGGGCCTACGAGCAGTACTTC
TRBD2,TRBJ2-2,NA,TRBV9,CASSVVRTSGRVGELFF,TGTGCCAGCAGCGTAGTTAGGACTAGCGGGAGAGTCGGGGAGCTGTTTTTT
TRBD1,TRBJ1-1,NA,TRBV29-1,CSVASRGRDTEAFF,TGCAGCGTTGCTAGCAGGGGGCGAGACACTGAAGCTTTCTTT
TRBD1,TRBJ2-1,NA,TRBV6-5,CASQTGVTYEQFF,TGTGCCAGCCAGACAGGGGTTACCTACGAGCAGTTCTTC
NA,TRBJ1-2,NA,TRBV29-1,CSVGRGFLDGYTF,TGCAGCGTTGGGAGGGGGTTTTTGGATGGCTACACCTTC
NA,TRBJ1-2,few,TRBV9,CASSAPDYYGYTF,TGTGCCAGCAGCGCCCCAGACTACTATGGCTACACCTTC
NA,TRBJ2-5,NA,TRBV6-1,CASSVGSTGRETQYF,TGTGCCAGCAGTGTAGGGAGTACAGGGAGGGAGACCCAGTACTTC
NA,TRBJ2-1,few,TRBV20-1,CSATDWTASSYNEQFF,TGCAGTGCTACCGACTGGACGGCGAGCTCCTACAATGAGCAGTTCTTC
TRBD2,TRBJ2-7,once,TRBV19,CASSTPGGRLNEQYF,TGTGCCAGTAGTACCCCGGGAGGGAGGTTGAACGAGCAGTACTTC
NA,TRBJ1-1,NA,TRBV7-2,CASSPASIGTHEAFF,TGTGCCAGCAGCCCAGCTTCGATTGGGACTCATGAAGCTTTCTTT
TRBD1,TRBJ1-1,few,TRBV20-1,CSARELGQGEMNTEAFF,TGCAGTGCTAGAGAACTCGGACAGGGGGAGATGAACACTGAAGCTTTCTTT
NA,TRBJ2-1,NA,TRBV20-1,CSARVDGWVWNEQFF,TGCAGTGCTAGAGTCGACGGATGGGTTTGGAATGAGCAGTTCTTC
NA,TRBJ2-7,NA,TRBV2,CASKATVVSSYEQYF,TGTGCCAGCAAGGCGACAGTCGTAAGCTCCTACGAGCAGTACTTC
NA,TRBJ2-1,few,TRBV21-1,CASSKGELAGEIDEQFF,TGTGCCAGCAGCAAAGGGGAACTAGCGGGAGAAATAGATGAGCAGTTCTTC
TRBD2,TRBJ2-1,NA,TRBV6-6,CASSYSLRESSYNEQFF,TGTGCCAGCAGTTACAGCCTGCGGGAGAGCTCCTACAATGAGCAGTTCTTC
NA,TRBJ2-5,NA,TRBV20-1,CSARVPGQETQYF,TGCAGTGCTAGAGTACCCGGCCAAGAGACCCAGTACTTC